This TCR beta chain was captured in a study of response to subunit inactivated influenza vaccine. Study observations and caveats: Only a handful of new T cells, the authors suggested, are recruited with each seasonal influenza vaccination.

In regard to this clonotype: Its antigen is unknown.

CDR3 size: 15 residues. The V gene end was trimmed by 2 bases and the J gene end by 7 bases; junction bases not matched to a gene: 6. TCRdb analysed the RT-PCR reads with MiXCR anew, one entry per CDR3 protein. Of about 310,000 distinct CDR3 sequences in the sample, just over 20% are singletons; the top ten hold roughly 10%. This chain links TRBV12-3 or TRBV12-4 with TRBJ1-4, with 8 bases identical to TRBD1. This clonotype was sampled from a man aged 50 to 69 who received an inactivated influenza vaccine. Specimen: PBMCs from blood, collected about 19 months after vaccination. CDR3 sequence: CASSLSHRGGEKLFF. In DNA form, the CDR3 reads TGTGCCAGCAGTTTATCCCACAGGGGGGGTGAAAAACTGTTTTTT.